This T cell receptor beta chain came from a study of type 1 regulatory T cells (dated by TCRdb to the early 2020s). As for the study more broadly: The study characterized an in vitro protocol that generated a Tr1-enriched, alloantigen-specific CD4 T cell product named T-allo10. T-allo10 was under clinical evaluation in patients with hematological malignancies receiving allogeneic hematopoietic stem cell transplantation.

Via the germline V gene, CDR1 is SGHRS and CDR2 YFSETQ. Compared with germline, V lacks 0 bases and J lacks 5 bases; bases without a gene match: 4. Including cysteine and phenylalanine, the CDR3 has 14 amino acids. Here the CDR3 DNA is all that survives: 42 bases in frame from base 1. TCRdb names Illumina MiSeq as the instrument used. In-frame beta chains were kept once TCRdb had trimmed the public reads at Q25 with fastp and called clones with MiXCR. A single entry per CDR3 protein holds the most common genes and DNA from its merged rows. The sample records approximately 77,000 distinct CDR3 sequences, around 20% of which are singletons. Jointly, the top ten make up more than 6.5% of the sample. Details on this clonotype: The antigen it binds to is not known. There are no base qualities to consult, and no much larger clone falls within one base.

Findings and caveats that apply to the study as a whole: Tr1 cells showed a more restricted TCR repertoire than non-Tr1 cells, which the study interpreted as alloantigen-induced clonal expansion.

The V and J genes are TRBV5-1 and TRBJ1-1; the central 7 bases match TRBD1. This receptor was obtained from a human donor in good health. The sample taken for sequencing was cultured type 1 regulatory T (Tr1) cells, either the whole culture or a sorted fraction (not recorded which). What the cell subset or site label conveys for this sample: type 1 regulatory T cells sorted from the T-allo10 product. The CDR3 protein is CASSLAGGGTEAFF. The nucleotide sequence reads TGCGCCAGCAGCTTGGCAGGGGGAGGTACTGAAGCTTTCTTT.